This T cell receptor (beta chain) was documented in a study of T cell responses to AZD1222 COVID-19 vaccine. Turning to the study itself: Combined were second doses at about 4 or about 12 weeks.

Trimming took 5 bases from V and 5 from J, leaving 12 bases between them. The CDR3 covers 13 residues. The V gene's germline CDR1 is PRHDT and CDR2 FYEKMQ (reference sequence). With respect to this clone: Its antigen is not identified.

Generated by immunoSEQ multiplex PCR, the TCRdb table keeps only in-frame clones and is missing some. The sample carries approximately 84,000 clones, around nine tenths recorded once. Findings and limits, study-wide: At baseline, just a handful of AZD1222 recipients tested seropositive. Among the donors, most were white British and more were female, and clonal diversity was possibly underestimated.

The sequence derives from an adult in good health. The chain carries TRBV13 and TRBJ1-2; D perhaps matches TRBD1 (5 bases). The input for sequencing was peripheral blood, taken on day 0 of AZD1222 vaccination. CDR3 nucleotides: TGTGCCAGCAGCCGGACAAGCACTTATGGCTACACCTTC. This encodes CASSRTSTYGYTF.